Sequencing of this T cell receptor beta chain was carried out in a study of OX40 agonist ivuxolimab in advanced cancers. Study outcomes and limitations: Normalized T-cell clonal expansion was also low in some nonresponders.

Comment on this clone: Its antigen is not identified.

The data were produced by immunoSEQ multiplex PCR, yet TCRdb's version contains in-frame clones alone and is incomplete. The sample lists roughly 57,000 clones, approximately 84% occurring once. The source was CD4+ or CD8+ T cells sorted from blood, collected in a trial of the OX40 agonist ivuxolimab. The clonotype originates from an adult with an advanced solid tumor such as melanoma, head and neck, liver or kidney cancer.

The CDR3 reads CASTHIRENTEAFF. CDR3 DNA sequence: TGTGCCAGCACCCATATCAGGGAAAACACTGAAGCTTTCTTT. The V gene is TRBV6-5, the J gene TRBJ1-1; tentative D call: TRBD1 (5 bases). V was clipped by 7 bases and J by 2 bases, with 14 bases between them. The CDR3 has 14 amino acids. Germline values: CDR1 MNHEY, CDR2 SVGAGI.